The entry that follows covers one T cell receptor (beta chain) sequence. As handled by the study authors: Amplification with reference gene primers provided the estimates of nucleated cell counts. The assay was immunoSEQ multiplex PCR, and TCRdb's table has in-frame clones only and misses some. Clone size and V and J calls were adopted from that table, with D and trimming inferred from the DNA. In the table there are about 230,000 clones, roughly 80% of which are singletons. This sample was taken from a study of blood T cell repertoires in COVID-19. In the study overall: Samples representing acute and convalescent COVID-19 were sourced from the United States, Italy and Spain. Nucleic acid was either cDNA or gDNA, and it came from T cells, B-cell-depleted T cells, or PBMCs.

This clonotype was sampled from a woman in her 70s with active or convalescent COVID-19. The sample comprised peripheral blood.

The CDR3 is CASSRGNNQPQHF. CDR3 nucleotide sequence: TGTGCCAGCAGCAGGGGGAATAATCAGCCCCAGCATTTT. This chain joins TRBV6-5 and TRBJ1-5; 7 bases agree with TRBD1. The CDR3 totals 13 residues. Per germline, CDR1 MNHEY and CDR2 SVGAGI. J lost 4 bases, V lost 6 bases, and 3 bases had no gene match.